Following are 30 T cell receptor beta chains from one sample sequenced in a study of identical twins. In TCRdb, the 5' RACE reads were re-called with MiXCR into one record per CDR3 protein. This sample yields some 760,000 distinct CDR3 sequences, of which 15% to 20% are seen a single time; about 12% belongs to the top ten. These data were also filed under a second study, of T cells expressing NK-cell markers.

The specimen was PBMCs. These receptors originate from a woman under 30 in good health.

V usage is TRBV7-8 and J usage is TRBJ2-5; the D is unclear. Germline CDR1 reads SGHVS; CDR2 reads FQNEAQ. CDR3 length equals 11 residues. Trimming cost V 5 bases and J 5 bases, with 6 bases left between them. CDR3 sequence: CASSPMETQYF. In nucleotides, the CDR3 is TGTGCCAGCAGCCCCATGGAGACCCAGTACTTC. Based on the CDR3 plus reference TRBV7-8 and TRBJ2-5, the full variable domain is GAGVSQSPRYKVAKRGQDVALRCDPISGHVSLFWYQQALGQGPEFLTYFQNEAQLDKSGLPSDRFFAERPEGSVSTLKIQRTQQEDSAVYLCASSPMETQYFGPGTRLLVL.

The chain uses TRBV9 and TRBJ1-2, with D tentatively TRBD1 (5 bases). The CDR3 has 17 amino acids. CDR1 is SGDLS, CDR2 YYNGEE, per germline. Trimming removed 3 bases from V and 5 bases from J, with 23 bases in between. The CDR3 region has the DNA TGTGCCAGCAGCGCGGGTGGAGGGACCACAATTCTGTATGGCTACACCTTC. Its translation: CASSAGGGTTILYGYTF.

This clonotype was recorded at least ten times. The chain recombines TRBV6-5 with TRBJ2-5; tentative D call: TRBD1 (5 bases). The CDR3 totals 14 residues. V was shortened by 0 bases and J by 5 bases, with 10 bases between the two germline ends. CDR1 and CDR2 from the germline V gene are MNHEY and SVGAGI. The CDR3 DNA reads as TGTGCCAGCAGTTACTCTCAGGGTCTTGAGACCCAGTACTTC. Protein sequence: CASSYSQGLETQYF.

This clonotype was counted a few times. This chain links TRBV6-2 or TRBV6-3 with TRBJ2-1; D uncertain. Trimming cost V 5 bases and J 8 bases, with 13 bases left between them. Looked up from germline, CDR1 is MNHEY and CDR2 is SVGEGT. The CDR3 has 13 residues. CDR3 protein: CASSKVQLDEQFF. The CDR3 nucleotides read TGTGCCAGCAGTAAAGTACAATTAGATGAGCAGTTCTTC.

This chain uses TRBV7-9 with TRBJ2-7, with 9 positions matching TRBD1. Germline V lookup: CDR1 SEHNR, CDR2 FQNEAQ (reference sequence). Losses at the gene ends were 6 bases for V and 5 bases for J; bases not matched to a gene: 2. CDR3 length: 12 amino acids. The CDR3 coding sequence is TGTGCCAGCAGGCGGACAGGGGACGAGCAGTACTTC. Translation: CASRRTGDEQYF. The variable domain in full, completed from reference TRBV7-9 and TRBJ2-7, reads DTGVSQNPRHKITKRGQNVTFRCDPISEHNRLYWYRQTLGQGPEFLTYFQNEAQLEKSRLLSDRFSAERPKGSFSTLEIQRTEQGDSAMYLCASRRTGDEQYFGPGTRLTVT.

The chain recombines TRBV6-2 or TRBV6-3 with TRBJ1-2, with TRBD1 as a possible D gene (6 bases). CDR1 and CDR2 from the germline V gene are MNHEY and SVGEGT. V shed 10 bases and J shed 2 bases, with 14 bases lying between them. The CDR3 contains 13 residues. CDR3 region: CATTDSPNYGYTF. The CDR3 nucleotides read TGTGCCACGACGGACAGCCCAAACTATGGCTACACCTTC.

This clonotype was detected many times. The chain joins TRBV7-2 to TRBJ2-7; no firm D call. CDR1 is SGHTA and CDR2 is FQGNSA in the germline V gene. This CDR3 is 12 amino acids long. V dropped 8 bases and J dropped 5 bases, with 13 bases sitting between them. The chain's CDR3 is CASGIQRNEQYF. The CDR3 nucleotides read TGTGCCAGCGGCATACAGCGTAACGAGCAGTACTTC. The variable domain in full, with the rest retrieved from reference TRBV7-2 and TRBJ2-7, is GAGVSQSPSNKVTEKGKDVELRCDPISGHTALYWYRQSLGQGLEFLIYFQGNSAPDKSGLPSDRFSAERTGGSVSTLTIQRTQQEDSAVYLCASGIQRNEQYFGPGTRLTVT.

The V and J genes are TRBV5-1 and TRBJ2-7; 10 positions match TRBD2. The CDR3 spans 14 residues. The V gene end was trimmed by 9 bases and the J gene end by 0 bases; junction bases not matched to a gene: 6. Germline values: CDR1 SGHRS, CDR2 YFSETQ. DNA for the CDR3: TGCGCCACCGGAGCGGGGGGGGCCTCCTACGAGCAGTACTTC. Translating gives CATGAGGASYEQYF.

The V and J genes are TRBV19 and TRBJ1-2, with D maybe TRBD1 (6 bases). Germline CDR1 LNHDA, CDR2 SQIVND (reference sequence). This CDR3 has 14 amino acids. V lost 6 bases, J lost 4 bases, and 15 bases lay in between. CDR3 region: CASSPATGSYGYTF. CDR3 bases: TGTGCCAGTAGCCCTGCGACAGGTTCCTATGGCTACACCTTC. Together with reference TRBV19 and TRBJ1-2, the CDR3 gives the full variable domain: DGGITQSPKYLFRKEGQNVTLSCEQNLNHDAMYWYRQDPGQGLRLIYYSQIVNDFQKGDIAEGYSVSREKKESFPLTVTSAQKNPTAFYLCASSPATGSYGYTFGSGTRLTVV.

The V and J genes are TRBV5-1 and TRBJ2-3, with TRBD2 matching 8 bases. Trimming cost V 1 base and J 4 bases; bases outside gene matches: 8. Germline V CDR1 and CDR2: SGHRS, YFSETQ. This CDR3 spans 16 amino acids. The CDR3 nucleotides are TGCGCCAGCAGCTTGTTGGACGGGAGGGTCCCAGATACGCAGTATTTT. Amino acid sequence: CASSLLDGRVPDTQYF.

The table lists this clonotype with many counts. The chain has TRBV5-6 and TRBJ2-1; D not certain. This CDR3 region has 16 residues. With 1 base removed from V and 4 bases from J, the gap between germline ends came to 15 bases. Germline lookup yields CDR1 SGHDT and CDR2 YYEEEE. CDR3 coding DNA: TGTGCCAGCAGCTTGCAAGGTCTACTCGAGTACAATGAGCAGTTCTTC. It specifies CASSLQGLLEYNEQFF.

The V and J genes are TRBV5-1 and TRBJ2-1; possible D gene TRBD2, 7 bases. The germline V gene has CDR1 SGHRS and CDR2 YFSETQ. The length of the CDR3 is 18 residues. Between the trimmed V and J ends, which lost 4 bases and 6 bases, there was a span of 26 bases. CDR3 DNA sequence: TGCGCCAGCAGCCCCCTCGGGACACTTGGAACTAGCGCCAATGAGCAGTTCTTC. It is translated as CASSPLGTLGTSANEQFF.

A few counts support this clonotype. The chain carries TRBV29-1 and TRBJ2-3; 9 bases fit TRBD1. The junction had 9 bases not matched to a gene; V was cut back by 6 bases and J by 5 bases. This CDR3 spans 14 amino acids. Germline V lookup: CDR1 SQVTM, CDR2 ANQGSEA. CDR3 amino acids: CSVAGTGWGDTQYF. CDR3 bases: TGCAGCGTGGCCGGGACAGGGTGGGGAGATACGCAGTATTTT.

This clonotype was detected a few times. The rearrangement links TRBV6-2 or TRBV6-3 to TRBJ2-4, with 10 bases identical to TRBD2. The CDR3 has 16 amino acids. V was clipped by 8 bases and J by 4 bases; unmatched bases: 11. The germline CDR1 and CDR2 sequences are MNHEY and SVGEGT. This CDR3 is CASAIETSGSKNIQYF. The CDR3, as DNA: TGTGCCAGCGCCATCGAGACTAGCGGGTCGAAAAACATTCAGTACTTC.

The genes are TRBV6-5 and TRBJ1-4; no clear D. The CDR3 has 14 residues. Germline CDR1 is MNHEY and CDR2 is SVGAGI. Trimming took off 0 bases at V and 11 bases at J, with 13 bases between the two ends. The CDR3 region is CASSYSTRGLKLFF. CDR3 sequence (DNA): TGTGCCAGCAGTTACTCGACGCGTGGGCTGAAACTGTTTTTT.

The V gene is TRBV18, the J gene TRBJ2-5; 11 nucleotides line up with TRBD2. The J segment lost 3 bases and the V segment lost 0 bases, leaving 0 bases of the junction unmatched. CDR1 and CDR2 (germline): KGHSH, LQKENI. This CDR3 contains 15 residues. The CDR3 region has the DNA TGTGCCAGCTCACCACCACTAGCGGGGGAAGAGACCCAGTACTTC. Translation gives CASSPPLAGEETQYF.

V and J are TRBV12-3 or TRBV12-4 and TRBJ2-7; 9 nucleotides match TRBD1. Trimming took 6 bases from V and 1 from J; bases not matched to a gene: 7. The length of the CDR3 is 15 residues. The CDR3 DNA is TGTGCCAGCAGGTCGACCGGGACAGGGTCCTACGAGCAGTACTTC. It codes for CASRSTGTGSYEQYF.

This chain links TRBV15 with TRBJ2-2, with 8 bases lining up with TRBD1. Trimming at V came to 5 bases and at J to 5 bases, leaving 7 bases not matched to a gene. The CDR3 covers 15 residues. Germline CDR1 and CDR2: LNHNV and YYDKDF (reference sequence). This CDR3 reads CATSERDRMTGELFF. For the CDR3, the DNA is TGTGCCACCAGCGAACGGGACAGGATGACCGGGGAGCTGTTTTTT.

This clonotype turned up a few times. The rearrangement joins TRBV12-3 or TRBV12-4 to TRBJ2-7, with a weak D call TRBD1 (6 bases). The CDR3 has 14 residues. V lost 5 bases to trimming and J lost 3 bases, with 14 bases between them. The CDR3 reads CASSQYGTNYEQYF. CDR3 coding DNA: TGTGCCAGCAGTCAGTATGGGACAAACTACGAGCAGTACTTC.

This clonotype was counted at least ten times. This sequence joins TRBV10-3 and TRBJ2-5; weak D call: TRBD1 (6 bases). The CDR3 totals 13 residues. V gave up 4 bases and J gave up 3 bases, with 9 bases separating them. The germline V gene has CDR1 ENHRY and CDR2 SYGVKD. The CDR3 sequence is CAISVRTEETQYF. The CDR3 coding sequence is TGTGCCATCAGTGTAAGGACAGAAGAGACCCAGTACTTC.

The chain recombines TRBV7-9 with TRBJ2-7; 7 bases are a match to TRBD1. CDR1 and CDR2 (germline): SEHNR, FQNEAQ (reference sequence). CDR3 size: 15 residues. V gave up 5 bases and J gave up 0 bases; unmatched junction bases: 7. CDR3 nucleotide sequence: TGTGCCAGCAGCAAAGGACAGGTTAGCTCCTACGAGCAGTACTTC. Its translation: CASSKGQVSSYEQYF.

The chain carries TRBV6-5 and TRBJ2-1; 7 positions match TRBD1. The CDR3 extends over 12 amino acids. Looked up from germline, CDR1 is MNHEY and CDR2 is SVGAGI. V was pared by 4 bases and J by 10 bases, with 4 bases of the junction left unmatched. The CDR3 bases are TGTGCCAGCAGTTCGACAGGGCGAGAGCAGTTCTTC. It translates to CASSSTGREQFF.

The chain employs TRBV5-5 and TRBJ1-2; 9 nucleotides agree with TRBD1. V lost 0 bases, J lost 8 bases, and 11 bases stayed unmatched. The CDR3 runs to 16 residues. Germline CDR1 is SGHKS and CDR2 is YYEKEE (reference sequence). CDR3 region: CASSLAPGQGTRGYTF. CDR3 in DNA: TGTGCCAGCAGCTTGGCTCCGGGACAGGGAACAAGAGGCTACACCTTC.

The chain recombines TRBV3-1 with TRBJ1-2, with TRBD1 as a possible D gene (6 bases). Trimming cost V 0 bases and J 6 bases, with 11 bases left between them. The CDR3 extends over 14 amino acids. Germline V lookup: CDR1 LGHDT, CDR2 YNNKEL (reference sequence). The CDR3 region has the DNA TGTGCCAGCAGCCAAGAAGGACAGTCGAATGGCTACACCTTC. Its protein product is CASSQEGQSNGYTF.

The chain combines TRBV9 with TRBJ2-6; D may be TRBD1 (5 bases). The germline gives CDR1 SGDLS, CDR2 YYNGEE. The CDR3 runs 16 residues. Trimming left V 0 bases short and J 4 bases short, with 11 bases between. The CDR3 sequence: CASSVEAWGGANVLTF. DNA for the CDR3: TGTGCCAGCAGCGTAGAAGCTTGGGGCGGGGCCAACGTCCTGACTTTC.

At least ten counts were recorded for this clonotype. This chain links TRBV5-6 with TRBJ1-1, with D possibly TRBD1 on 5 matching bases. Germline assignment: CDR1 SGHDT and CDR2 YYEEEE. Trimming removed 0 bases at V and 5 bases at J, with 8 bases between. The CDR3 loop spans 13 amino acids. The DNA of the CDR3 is TGTGCCAGCAGCTTGGGTGGACATACTGAAGCTTTCTTT. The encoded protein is CASSLGGHTEAFF.

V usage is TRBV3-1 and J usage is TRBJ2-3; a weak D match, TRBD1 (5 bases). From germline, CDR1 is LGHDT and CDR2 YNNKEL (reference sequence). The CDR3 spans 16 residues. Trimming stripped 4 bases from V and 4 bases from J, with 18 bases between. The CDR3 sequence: CASSPRFVGLADTQYF. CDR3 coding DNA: TGTGCCAGCAGCCCTCGTTTTGTGGGGCTGGCAGATACGCAGTATTTT.

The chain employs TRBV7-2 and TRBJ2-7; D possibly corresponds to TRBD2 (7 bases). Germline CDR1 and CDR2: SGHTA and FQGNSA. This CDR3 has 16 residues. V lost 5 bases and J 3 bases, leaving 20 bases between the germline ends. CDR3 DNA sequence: TGTGCCAGCAGCGTCTCATCCGGGGGGCTTAACTACGAGCAGTACTTC. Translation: CASSVSSGGLNYEQYF. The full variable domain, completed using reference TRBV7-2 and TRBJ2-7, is GAGVSQSPSNKVTEKGKDVELRCDPISGHTALYWYRQSLGQGLEFLIYFQGNSAPDKSGLPSDRFSAERTGGSVSTLTIQRTQQEDSAVYLCASSVSSGGLNYEQYFGPGTRLTVT.

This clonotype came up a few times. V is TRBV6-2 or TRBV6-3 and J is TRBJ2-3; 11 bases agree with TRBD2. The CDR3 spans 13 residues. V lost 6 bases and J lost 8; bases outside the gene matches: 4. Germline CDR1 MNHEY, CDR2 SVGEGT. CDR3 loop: CASSGLAGGTQYF. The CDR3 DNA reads TGTGCCAGCAGCGGACTAGCGGGCGGTACGCAGTATTTT.

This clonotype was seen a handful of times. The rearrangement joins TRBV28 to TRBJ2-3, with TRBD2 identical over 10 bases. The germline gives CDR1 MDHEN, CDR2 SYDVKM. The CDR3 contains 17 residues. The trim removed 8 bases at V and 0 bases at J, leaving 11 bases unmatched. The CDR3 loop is CASVPGSGGASTDTQYF. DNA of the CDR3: TGTGCCAGCGTCCCGGGCAGCGGGGGGGCTAGCACAGATACGCAGTATTTT.